One sample yielded the 21 T cell receptor beta chains listed below, sequenced in a study of T cells in localized non-small cell lung cancer. Here immunoSEQ multiplex PCR was the method, and the copy in TCRdb shows in-frame clones only, minus some. The sample records 64,000 or so clones, 75% to 90% being singletons. Sequencing used peripheral blood, obtained before any cancer treatment. These receptors all come from a woman aged 40 to 75 with stage I lung adenocarcinoma.

J is TRBJ1-2 and V is TRBV10-1; TRBD1 agrees at 7 bases. The CDR3 is 13 amino acids. Germline values: CDR1 WNHNN, CDR2 SYGVQD (reference sequence). V was clipped by 5 bases and J by 4 bases; unmatched bases: 4. The CDR3 protein is CASSTDRVYGYTF. The CDR3 coding sequence is TGCGCCAGCAGTACCGACAGGGTCTATGGCTACACCTTC.

The rearrangement uses TRBV10-1 and TRBJ1-1; D unresolved. The CDR3 runs to 13 residues. The germline V gene has CDR1 WNHNN and CDR2 SYGVQD (reference sequence). Trimming shortened V by 8 bases and J by 8 bases, and 18 bases separated the two germline ends. The CDR3, as DNA: TGCGCCAGCCTACCATGGACTATAGCGGAAGCTTTCTTT. Protein: CASLPWTIAEAFF.

The rearrangement uses TRBV13 and TRBJ1-1, with 10 bases aligning to TRBD1. This CDR3 contains 15 residues. After removal of 3 bases from V and 6 bases from J, the junction contained 7 bases not matched to a gene. CDR1 and CDR2 (germline): PRHDT, FYEKMQ (reference sequence). In DNA, the CDR3 is TGTGCCAGCAGCTTGGGGGGACAGGGGAAATCTGAAGCTTTCTTT. This sequence encodes CASSLGGQGKSEAFF.

The rearrangement links TRBV10-1 to TRBJ1-5, with D perhaps matching TRBD1 (5 bases). V lost 10 bases to trimming and J lost 0 bases, with 22 bases between them. Germline V gene sequence: CDR1 WNHNN, CDR2 SYGVQD (reference sequence). The length of the CDR3 is 17 residues. CDR3 coding DNA: TGCGCCAACACCCCGGGACTGACAGTCAATAGCAATCAGCCCCAGCATTTT. Its translation is CANTPGLTVNSNQPQHF.

The rearrangement uses TRBV18 and TRBJ1-5; weak D call: TRBD1 (6 bases). Germline V gene sequence: CDR1 KGHSH, CDR2 LQKENI. This CDR3 has 15 amino acids. Deletions cut 2 bases from V and 8 bases from J, with 16 bases between. DNA of the CDR3: TGTGCCAGCTCACCAAATTCTGGGGGCGGGGAGCCCCAGCATTTT. Translation: CASSPNSGGGEPQHF.

V usage is TRBV28 and J usage is TRBJ2-6; D is tentatively TRBD1 or TRBD2 (5 bases each). V was trimmed by 3 bases and J by 0 bases, leaving 9 bases between them. Germline V lookup: CDR1 MDHEN, CDR2 SYDVKM. The CDR3 runs to 16 residues. The CDR3 loop reads CASSFKGSSGANVLTF. In nucleotides, the CDR3 is TGTGCCAGCAGTTTCAAGGGGAGCTCTGGGGCCAACGTCCTGACTTTC. Filled out from reference TRBV28 and TRBJ2-6, the complete variable domain reads DVKVTQSSRYLVKRTGEKVFLECVQDMDHENMFWYRQDPGLGLRLIYFSYDVKMKEKGDIPEGYSVSREKKERFSLILESASTNQTSMYLCASSFKGSSGANVLTFGAGSRLTVL.

V usage is TRBV5-4 and J usage is TRBJ2-5; TRBD1 is a possible D gene (6 bases). CDR1 SGHNT and CDR2 YYREEE come from the germline V gene (reference sequence). V was shortened by 7 bases and J by 3 bases, with 28 bases between the two germline ends. CDR3 length: 18 amino acids. CDR3 sequence reads: CASYRTGDMGAFKETQYF. The CDR3 DNA is TGTGCCAGCTATCGTACCGGCGACATGGGGGCCTTTAAAGAGACCCAGTACTTC.

The genes are TRBV5-5 and TRBJ1-4; D call uncertain. Germline V gene lookup returns CDR1 SGHKS and CDR2 YYEKEE (reference sequence). This CDR3 is 14 amino acids long. Trimming stripped 5 bases from V and 6 bases from J, with 14 bases between. CDR3: CASSLLGEDEKLFF. The CDR3 bases are TGTGCCAGCAGTTTACTTGGGGAAGATGAAAAACTGTTTTTT.

The genes are TRBV5-6 and TRBJ1-2, with TRBD1 as a possible D gene (5 bases). The CDR3 sequence is 13 residues long. V was cut by 2 bases and J by 4 bases, with 9 bases left in between. CDR1 SGHDT and CDR2 YYEEEE come from the germline V gene. CDR3 region: CASSLRGAYGYTF. CDR3 DNA: TGTGCCAGCAGCTTACGAGGGGCCTATGGCTACACCTTC.

By share, this clone counts as medium-sized. The gene calls are TRBV5-1 and TRBJ2-7; D gene ambiguous. Germline V CDR1 and CDR2: SGHRS, YFSETQ. V shed 0 bases and J shed 3 bases, with 7 bases lying between them. The CDR3 totals 13 residues. CDR3 in amino acids: CASSLGVGYEQYF. CDR3 DNA sequence: TGCGCCAGCAGCTTGGGGGTAGGCTACGAGCAGTACTTC.

This chain joins TRBV29-1 and TRBJ2-3; a weak D match, TRBD1 (7 bases). Germline CDR1 and CDR2: SQVTM and ANQGSEA. The CDR3 covers 14 residues. Trimming stripped 6 bases from V and 1 base from J, with 14 bases between. CDR3 nucleotide sequence: TGCAGCGTCGGGGGAACAGGGGGCACAGATACGCAGTATTTT. Its protein is CSVGGTGGTDTQYF.

The chain employs TRBV29-1 and TRBJ1-1; D is uncertain. V was trimmed by 2 bases and J by 0 bases, leaving 19 bases between them. The germline V gene encodes CDR1 SQVTM and CDR2 ANQGSEA. The CDR3 totals 17 residues. Written as DNA, the CDR3 is TGCAGCGTTGAACCGGCCGACTCCTTTCTGTTGAACACTGAAGCTTTCTTT. Its translation: CSVEPADSFLLNTEAFF. The full variable domain, completed using reference TRBV29-1 and TRBJ1-1, is SAVISQKPSRDICQRGTSLTIQCQVDSQVTMMFWYRQQPGQSLTLIATANQGSEATYESGFVIDKFPISRPNLTFSTLTVSNMSPEDSSIYLCSVEPADSFLLNTEAFFGQGTRLTVV.

The chain links TRBV7-9 to TRBJ1-3; no clear D gene. In germline, CDR1 is SEHNR, CDR2 FQNEAQ (reference sequence). V was shortened by 1 base and J by 0 bases, with 10 bases between the two germline ends. There are 16 residues in the CDR3. The chain's CDR3 is CASSLVYGNSGNTIYF. The CDR3 nucleotides are TGTGCCAGCAGCTTAGTTTACGGTAACTCTGGAAACACCATATATTTT.

The rearrangement links TRBV28 to TRBJ1-2, with D perhaps TRBD1 (6 bases). Germline loops: CDR1 MDHEN, CDR2 SYDVKM. V was trimmed by 7 bases and J by 7 bases, leaving 19 bases between them. There are 14 residues in the CDR3. The CDR3 sequence is CASNLLGGAVGYTF. CDR3 DNA: TGTGCCAGCAATCTCTTGGGGGGGGCGGTTGGCTACACCTTC.

The chain recombines TRBV7-2 with TRBJ2-3; no clear D. Per the germline V gene, CDR1 is SGHTA and CDR2 is FQGNSA. V was shortened by 6 bases and J by 2 bases, with 12 bases between the two germline ends. This CDR3 comprises 14 residues. The CDR3, as DNA: TGTGCCAGCAGACCTGGTGGCAACACAGATACGCAGTATTTT. It translates to CASRPGGNTDTQYF.

This chain uses TRBV5-1 with TRBJ2-3; 11 bases map to TRBD2. The CDR3 has 15 amino acids. The V and J ends lost 2 bases and 3 bases, in that order; junction bases with no gene match: 2. Germline-derived CDR1 and CDR2 are SGHRS and YFSETQ. The CDR3 nucleotides are TGCGCCAGCAGCTTCACTAGCGGGAGAACAGATACGCAGTATTTT. Its protein product is CASSFTSGRTDTQYF.

V usage is TRBV19 and J usage is TRBJ2-7, with a weak D call TRBD2 (6 bases). The CDR3 covers 11 residues. The V and J ends lost 3 bases and 12 bases respectively, with 12 bases between them. Germline CDR1 LNHDA, CDR2 SQIVND (reference sequence). CDR3 region: CASSMPAGGYF. CDR3 DNA sequence: TGTGCCAGTAGTATGCCGGCCGGGGGGTACTTC.

The chain combines TRBV7-6 with TRBJ2-7; D might be TRBD1 (5 bases). Germline V CDR1 and CDR2: SGHVS, FNYEAQ. This CDR3 is built from 14 residues. Between the trimmed V and J ends, which lost 2 bases and 4 bases, there was a span of 12 bases. The CDR3 coding sequence is TGTGCCAGCAGCTTATCCTCGGACACTTACGAGCAGTACTTC. Protein product: CASSLSSDTYEQYF. Looking up the rest from reference TRBV7-6 and TRBJ2-7 gives the full variable domain: GAGVSQSPRYKVTKRGQDVALRCDPISGHVSLYWYRQALGQGPEFLTYFNYEAQQDKSGLPNDRFSAERPEGSISTLTIQRTEQRDSAMYRCASSLSSDTYEQYFGPGTRLTVT.

The CDR3 spells CASSLLGEAGELFF. The CDR3 bases are TGTGCCAGCAGCCTTTTAGGGGAGGCCGGGGAGCTGTTTTTT. The chain uses TRBV11-3 and TRBJ2-2; the D gene is possibly TRBD2 (6 bases). Trimming cost V 5 bases and J 6 bases, with 13 bases left between them. Germline V gene data show CDR1 as SGHNT and CDR2 as YENEEA. The CDR3 has 14 residues.

V gene TRBV29-1 combines with J gene TRBJ1-1, with TRBD1 matching 7 bases. Germline CDR1 and CDR2: SQVTM and ANQGSEA. The CDR3 has 13 residues. The V and J ends lost 8 bases and 1 base, in that order; junction bases with no gene match: 7. Here the CDR3 DNA reads TGCAGCCCGTGGACAGGCGAGAACACTGAAGCTTTCTTT. Protein product: CSPWTGENTEAFF.

As regards this clone: Because the CDR3 is missing its conserved closing phenylalanine or tryptophan, this is likely a read error. The DNA is omitted, as the CDR3 cannot be located on it reliably, and the CDR3 follows TCRdb's listing. CDR3 loop: CASSPREGRAPLG. The J gene is TRBJ1-2, the V gene TRBV6-1. The CDR3 numbers 13 amino acids, ends counted. The germline V gene has CDR1 MNHNS and CDR2 SASEGT.